A selection of T cell receptor beta chains follows, all from one sample in a study of blood T cell repertoires in COVID-19. TCRdb's table, derived via immunoSEQ multiplex PCR, lists solely in-frame clones and lacks some. This sample has roughly 230,000 clones, with around 90% found just once. The specimen sequenced was peripheral blood. The source is a woman aged 60-75 years with COVID-19, enrolled during active disease. Each CDR3 is given with its conserved first and last residue. A D gene is named only where the DNA matches it firmly. Rows may omit the clone size; those that give it use once, few, many or a size class.

TRBV4-2	TRBJ1-4	.	21	.	TGTGCCAGCAGCCAAGAAAGGGCCGGGTTCTTACCTCGACGGGGTAATGAAAAACTGTTTTTT	CASSQERAGFLPRRGNEKLFF
TRBV19	TRBJ2-1	TRBD1	16	once	TGTGCCAGTAGTATCTCTAGGGACAGGGGGTACAATGAGCAGTTCTTC	CASSISRDRGYNEQFF
TRBV5-5	TRBJ1-1	.	14	.	TGTGCCAGCAGCTTGGACCCACGGGACACTGAAGCTTTCTTT	CASSLDPRDTEAFF
TRBV29-1	TRBJ2-3	.	14	.	TGCAGCGTTGTTGCGTACGCTAGCACAGATACGCAGTATTTT	CSVVAYASTDTQYF
TRBV6-2/TRBV6-3	TRBJ2-5	TRBD2	17	once	TGTGCCAGCAGCAAGCCGGGACTAGCGGGCCCACGGACGACCCAGTACTTC	CASSKPGLAGPRTTQYF
TRBV6-2/TRBV6-3	TRBJ2-4	.	17	.	TGTGCCAGCAGTTTTAGGGGCAGGGAATCTCCCAAAAACATTCAGTACTTC	CASSFRGRESPKNIQYF
TRBV3-1/TRBV3-2	TRBJ1-2	.	15	.	TGTGCCAGCACGGAGGCTTGGGGGCAGGGGTATGGCTACACCTTC	CASTEAWGQGYGYTF
TRBV7-8	TRBJ1-5	TRBD1	15	.	TGTGCCAGCAGCAAAGACAGGGTTGGCAATCAGCCCCAGCATTTT	CASSKDRVGNQPQHF
TRBV19	TRBJ2-1	TRBD2	14	.	TGTGCCGTCGCCAGACTAGCGGGTGAGGTTGAGCAGTTCTTC	CAVARLAGEVEQFF
TRBV21-1	TRBJ1-5	.	14	.	TGTGCCAGCAGCAAAAGGGGAAGCAATCAGCCCCAGCATTTT	CASSKRGSNQPQHF
TRBV7-9	TRBJ1-1	.	15	.	TGTGCCAGCAGCGTTTCAGGGCGAACGAACACTGAAGCTTTCTTT	CASSVSGRTNTEAFF
TRBV19	TRBJ2-7	TRBD1	14	.	TGTGCCAGTACCGATGGACAGGTCGGCCACGAGCAGTACTTC	CASTDGQVGHEQYF
TRBV19	TRBJ2-5	TRBD1	16	once	TGTGCCAGTAGTACGACCTGGACAGGGGTAGGGGAGACCCAGTACTTC	CASSTTWTGVGETQYF
TRBV5-4	TRBJ1-6	TRBD1	14	few	TGTGCCAGCAGACAGGGGTATATTGATTCACCCCTCCACTTT	CASRQGYIDSPLHF
TRBV7-2	TRBJ2-7	TRBD2	13	.	TGTGCCAGCAGCTTCGGGGGGGGAGACGAGCAGTACTTC	CASSFGGGDEQYF
TRBV6-1	TRBJ1-4	TRBD1	16	.	TGTGCCAGCAGTGGAGAAAACCGGGACAGAAATGAAAAACTGTTTTTT	CASSGENRDRNEKLFF
TRBV5-8	TRBJ2-5	TRBD1	15	once	TGTGCCAGCAGTTCCGGGACAGGGACCGAAGAGACCCAGTACTTC	CASSSGTGTEETQYF
TRBV19	TRBJ1-2	.	15	.	TGTGCCAGTAGTATCCCAGGGATGGCGAACTATGGCTACACCTTC	CASSIPGMANYGYTF
TRBV5-1	TRBJ1-2	.	13	.	TGCGCCAGCAGCTTAGCGGCCGGAGAAGGCTACACCTTC	CASSLAAGEGYTF
TRBV10-3	TRBJ1-4	.	14	.	TGTGCCATCAGCCAGGGAAAGGGATCTGAAAAACTGTTTTTT	CAISQGKGSEKLFF
TRBV11-2	TRBJ1-1	TRBD1	15	.	TGTGCCAGCAGCTTCACCGAGGGGGCTGGGGCTGAAGCTTTCTTT	CASSFTEGAGAEAFF
TRBV5-1	TRBJ1-2	TRBD1	15	.	TGCGCCAGCAGCGGGGGACAGGGGACCTACTATGGCTACACCTTC	CASSGGQGTYYGYTF
TRBV25-1	TRBJ1-4	.	14	.	TGTGCCAGCAGAACCAGCACTATTAATGAAAAACTGTTTTTT	CASRTSTINEKLFF
TRBV7-9	TRBJ1-3	.	12	once	TGTGCCAGCAGCCCAGGGGGAAACACCATATATTTT	CASSPGGNTIYF
TRBV6-6	TRBJ1-5	.	13	.	TGTGCCAGCAGTTATTTTCTAGATCAGCCCCAGCATTTT	CASSYFLDQPQHF
TRBV6-1	TRBJ2-7	.	16	.	TGTGCCAGCAGTGAAGCCTCGCTGACAGGGAGGTACGAGCAGTACTTC	CASSEASLTGRYEQYF
TRBV29-1	TRBJ2-3	.	15	once	TGCAGCGTTGAAGATGCGGTCAGGGCCACAGATACGCAGTATTTT	CSVEDAVRATDTQYF
TRBV7-9	TRBJ1-2	TRBD1	15	.	TGTGCCAGCAGCTTAGGAGAGCGTCAGGGGGGTGGCTACACCTTC	CASSLGERQGGGYTF
TRBV3-1/TRBV3-2	TRBJ2-7	TRBD2	14	.	TGTGCCAGCAGCCATACGGGGGGAACCTACGAGCAGTACTTC	CASSHTGGTYEQYF
TRBV19	TRBJ2-7	TRBD1	15	.	TGTGCCAGTAGTATGGACAGGGGGTTGACCTACGAGCAGTACTTC	CASSMDRGLTYEQYF
TRBV6-5	TRBJ1-5	.	13	.	TGTGCCAGCAGTTATCGTAGCAATCAGCCCCAGCATTTT	CASSYRSNQPQHF
TRBV10-3	TRBJ1-2	TRBD1	17	once	TGTGCCATCAGTGAGGGACCTGGGACAGGGTACCACTATGGCTACACCTTC	CAISEGPGTGYHYGYTF
TRBV27	TRBJ2-2	TRBD1	14	once	TGTGCCAGCAGTCCGACAGGGTTTTCCGGGGAGCTGTTTTTT	CASSPTGFSGELFF
TRBV5-4	TRBJ2-3	.	15	.	TGTGCCAGCAGCTTGGAACAGGTTAGCACAGATACGCAGTATTTT	CASSLEQVSTDTQYF
TRBV6-4	TRBJ1-1	.	15	.	TGTGCCAGCAGTATCGAGACAGGAGGATACACTGAAGCTTTCTTT	CASSIETGGYTEAFF
TRBV12-3/TRBV12-4	TRBJ1-5	.	13	once	TGTGCCAGCAGTGGGGGACTCGATCAGCCCCAGCATTTT	CASSGGLDQPQHF
TRBV6-5	TRBJ2-1	TRBD1	15	.	TGTGCCAGCAGTTACTCCGGGACAGCCTACAATGAGCAGTTCTTC	CASSYSGTAYNEQFF
TRBV11-3	TRBJ1-1	.	14	.	TGTGCCAGCAGCTCCAATGACAGGCGTACTGAAGCTTTCTTT	CASSSNDRRTEAFF
TRBV4-3	TRBJ1-2	.	14	few	TGCGCCAGCAGCCAAGATAGTGCAGGGAGGAGCTACACCTTC	CASSQDSAGRSYTF
TRBV9	TRBJ2-6	.	19	.	TGTGCCAGCAGCGTAGGGGCCAGGCCGAACGCGGGTGGGGCCAACGTCCTGACTTTC	CASSVGARPNAGGANVLTF
TRBV19	TRBJ1-6	.	14	once	TGTGCCAGTAGTAGTACCAGGGTGAATTCACCCCTCCACTTT	CASSSTRVNSPLHF
TRBV24-1	TRBJ2-1	TRBD1	16	.	TGTGCCACCAGTGATCGGACAGGTTTCTCCTACAATGAGCAGTTCTTC	CATSDRTGFSYNEQFF
TRBV5-6	TRBJ1-5	.	17	.	TGTGCCAGCAGCTTGCATTCACGGTTTTATAGCAATCAGCCCCAGCATTTT	CASSLHSRFYSNQPQHF